This T cell receptor (beta chain) was captured in a study of beta chain features in type 1 diabetes. Study background: Sorted cell examination encompassed approximately 110 million cells across all samples.

In its sample, this clone was seen a few times. What it binds is unknown. CDR1 SGHTA and CDR2 FQGNSA come from the germline V gene. This CDR3 is 14 amino acids long. With 1 base clipped from V and 4 bases from J, the junction kept 3 bases outside the gene matches. Once sorted, every population was more than 95% pure. Investigators reverse transcribed all isolated RNA, so they sequenced expressed TCRB transcripts. Here immunoSEQ multiplex PCR was the method, and the copy in TCRdb shows in-frame clones only, minus some. Among fewer than 250,000 clones listed, roughly 13% were seen once. Notes on the study in general: Naive, central memory and regulatory TCRB repertoires appeared more similar among patients than healthy donors.

The receptor was isolated from a woman in her 40s in good health. Source material: naive CD4+ T cells from blood. The chain has TRBV7-2 and TRBJ2-5, with 7 bases that match TRBD2. CDR3 loop: CASSLDGGTETQYF. In nucleotides, the CDR3 is TGTGCCAGCAGCTTAGACGGGGGGACAGAGACCCAGTACTTC.